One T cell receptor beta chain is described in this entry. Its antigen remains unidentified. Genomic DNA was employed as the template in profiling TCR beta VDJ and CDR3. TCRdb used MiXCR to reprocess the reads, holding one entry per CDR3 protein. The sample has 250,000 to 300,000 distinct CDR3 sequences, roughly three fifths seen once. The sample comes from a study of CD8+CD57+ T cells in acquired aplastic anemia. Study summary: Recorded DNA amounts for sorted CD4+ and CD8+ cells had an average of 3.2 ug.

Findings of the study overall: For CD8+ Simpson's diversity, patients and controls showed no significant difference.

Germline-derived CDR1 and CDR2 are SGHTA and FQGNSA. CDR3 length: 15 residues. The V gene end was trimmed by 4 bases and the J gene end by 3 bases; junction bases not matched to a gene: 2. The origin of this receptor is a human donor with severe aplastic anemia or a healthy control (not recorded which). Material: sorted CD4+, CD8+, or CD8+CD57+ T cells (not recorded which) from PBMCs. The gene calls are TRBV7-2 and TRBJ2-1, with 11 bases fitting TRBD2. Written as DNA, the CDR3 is TGTGCCAGCAGCTCCGGGACTAGCGGCTACAATGAGCAGTTCTTC. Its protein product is CASSSGTSGYNEQFF.